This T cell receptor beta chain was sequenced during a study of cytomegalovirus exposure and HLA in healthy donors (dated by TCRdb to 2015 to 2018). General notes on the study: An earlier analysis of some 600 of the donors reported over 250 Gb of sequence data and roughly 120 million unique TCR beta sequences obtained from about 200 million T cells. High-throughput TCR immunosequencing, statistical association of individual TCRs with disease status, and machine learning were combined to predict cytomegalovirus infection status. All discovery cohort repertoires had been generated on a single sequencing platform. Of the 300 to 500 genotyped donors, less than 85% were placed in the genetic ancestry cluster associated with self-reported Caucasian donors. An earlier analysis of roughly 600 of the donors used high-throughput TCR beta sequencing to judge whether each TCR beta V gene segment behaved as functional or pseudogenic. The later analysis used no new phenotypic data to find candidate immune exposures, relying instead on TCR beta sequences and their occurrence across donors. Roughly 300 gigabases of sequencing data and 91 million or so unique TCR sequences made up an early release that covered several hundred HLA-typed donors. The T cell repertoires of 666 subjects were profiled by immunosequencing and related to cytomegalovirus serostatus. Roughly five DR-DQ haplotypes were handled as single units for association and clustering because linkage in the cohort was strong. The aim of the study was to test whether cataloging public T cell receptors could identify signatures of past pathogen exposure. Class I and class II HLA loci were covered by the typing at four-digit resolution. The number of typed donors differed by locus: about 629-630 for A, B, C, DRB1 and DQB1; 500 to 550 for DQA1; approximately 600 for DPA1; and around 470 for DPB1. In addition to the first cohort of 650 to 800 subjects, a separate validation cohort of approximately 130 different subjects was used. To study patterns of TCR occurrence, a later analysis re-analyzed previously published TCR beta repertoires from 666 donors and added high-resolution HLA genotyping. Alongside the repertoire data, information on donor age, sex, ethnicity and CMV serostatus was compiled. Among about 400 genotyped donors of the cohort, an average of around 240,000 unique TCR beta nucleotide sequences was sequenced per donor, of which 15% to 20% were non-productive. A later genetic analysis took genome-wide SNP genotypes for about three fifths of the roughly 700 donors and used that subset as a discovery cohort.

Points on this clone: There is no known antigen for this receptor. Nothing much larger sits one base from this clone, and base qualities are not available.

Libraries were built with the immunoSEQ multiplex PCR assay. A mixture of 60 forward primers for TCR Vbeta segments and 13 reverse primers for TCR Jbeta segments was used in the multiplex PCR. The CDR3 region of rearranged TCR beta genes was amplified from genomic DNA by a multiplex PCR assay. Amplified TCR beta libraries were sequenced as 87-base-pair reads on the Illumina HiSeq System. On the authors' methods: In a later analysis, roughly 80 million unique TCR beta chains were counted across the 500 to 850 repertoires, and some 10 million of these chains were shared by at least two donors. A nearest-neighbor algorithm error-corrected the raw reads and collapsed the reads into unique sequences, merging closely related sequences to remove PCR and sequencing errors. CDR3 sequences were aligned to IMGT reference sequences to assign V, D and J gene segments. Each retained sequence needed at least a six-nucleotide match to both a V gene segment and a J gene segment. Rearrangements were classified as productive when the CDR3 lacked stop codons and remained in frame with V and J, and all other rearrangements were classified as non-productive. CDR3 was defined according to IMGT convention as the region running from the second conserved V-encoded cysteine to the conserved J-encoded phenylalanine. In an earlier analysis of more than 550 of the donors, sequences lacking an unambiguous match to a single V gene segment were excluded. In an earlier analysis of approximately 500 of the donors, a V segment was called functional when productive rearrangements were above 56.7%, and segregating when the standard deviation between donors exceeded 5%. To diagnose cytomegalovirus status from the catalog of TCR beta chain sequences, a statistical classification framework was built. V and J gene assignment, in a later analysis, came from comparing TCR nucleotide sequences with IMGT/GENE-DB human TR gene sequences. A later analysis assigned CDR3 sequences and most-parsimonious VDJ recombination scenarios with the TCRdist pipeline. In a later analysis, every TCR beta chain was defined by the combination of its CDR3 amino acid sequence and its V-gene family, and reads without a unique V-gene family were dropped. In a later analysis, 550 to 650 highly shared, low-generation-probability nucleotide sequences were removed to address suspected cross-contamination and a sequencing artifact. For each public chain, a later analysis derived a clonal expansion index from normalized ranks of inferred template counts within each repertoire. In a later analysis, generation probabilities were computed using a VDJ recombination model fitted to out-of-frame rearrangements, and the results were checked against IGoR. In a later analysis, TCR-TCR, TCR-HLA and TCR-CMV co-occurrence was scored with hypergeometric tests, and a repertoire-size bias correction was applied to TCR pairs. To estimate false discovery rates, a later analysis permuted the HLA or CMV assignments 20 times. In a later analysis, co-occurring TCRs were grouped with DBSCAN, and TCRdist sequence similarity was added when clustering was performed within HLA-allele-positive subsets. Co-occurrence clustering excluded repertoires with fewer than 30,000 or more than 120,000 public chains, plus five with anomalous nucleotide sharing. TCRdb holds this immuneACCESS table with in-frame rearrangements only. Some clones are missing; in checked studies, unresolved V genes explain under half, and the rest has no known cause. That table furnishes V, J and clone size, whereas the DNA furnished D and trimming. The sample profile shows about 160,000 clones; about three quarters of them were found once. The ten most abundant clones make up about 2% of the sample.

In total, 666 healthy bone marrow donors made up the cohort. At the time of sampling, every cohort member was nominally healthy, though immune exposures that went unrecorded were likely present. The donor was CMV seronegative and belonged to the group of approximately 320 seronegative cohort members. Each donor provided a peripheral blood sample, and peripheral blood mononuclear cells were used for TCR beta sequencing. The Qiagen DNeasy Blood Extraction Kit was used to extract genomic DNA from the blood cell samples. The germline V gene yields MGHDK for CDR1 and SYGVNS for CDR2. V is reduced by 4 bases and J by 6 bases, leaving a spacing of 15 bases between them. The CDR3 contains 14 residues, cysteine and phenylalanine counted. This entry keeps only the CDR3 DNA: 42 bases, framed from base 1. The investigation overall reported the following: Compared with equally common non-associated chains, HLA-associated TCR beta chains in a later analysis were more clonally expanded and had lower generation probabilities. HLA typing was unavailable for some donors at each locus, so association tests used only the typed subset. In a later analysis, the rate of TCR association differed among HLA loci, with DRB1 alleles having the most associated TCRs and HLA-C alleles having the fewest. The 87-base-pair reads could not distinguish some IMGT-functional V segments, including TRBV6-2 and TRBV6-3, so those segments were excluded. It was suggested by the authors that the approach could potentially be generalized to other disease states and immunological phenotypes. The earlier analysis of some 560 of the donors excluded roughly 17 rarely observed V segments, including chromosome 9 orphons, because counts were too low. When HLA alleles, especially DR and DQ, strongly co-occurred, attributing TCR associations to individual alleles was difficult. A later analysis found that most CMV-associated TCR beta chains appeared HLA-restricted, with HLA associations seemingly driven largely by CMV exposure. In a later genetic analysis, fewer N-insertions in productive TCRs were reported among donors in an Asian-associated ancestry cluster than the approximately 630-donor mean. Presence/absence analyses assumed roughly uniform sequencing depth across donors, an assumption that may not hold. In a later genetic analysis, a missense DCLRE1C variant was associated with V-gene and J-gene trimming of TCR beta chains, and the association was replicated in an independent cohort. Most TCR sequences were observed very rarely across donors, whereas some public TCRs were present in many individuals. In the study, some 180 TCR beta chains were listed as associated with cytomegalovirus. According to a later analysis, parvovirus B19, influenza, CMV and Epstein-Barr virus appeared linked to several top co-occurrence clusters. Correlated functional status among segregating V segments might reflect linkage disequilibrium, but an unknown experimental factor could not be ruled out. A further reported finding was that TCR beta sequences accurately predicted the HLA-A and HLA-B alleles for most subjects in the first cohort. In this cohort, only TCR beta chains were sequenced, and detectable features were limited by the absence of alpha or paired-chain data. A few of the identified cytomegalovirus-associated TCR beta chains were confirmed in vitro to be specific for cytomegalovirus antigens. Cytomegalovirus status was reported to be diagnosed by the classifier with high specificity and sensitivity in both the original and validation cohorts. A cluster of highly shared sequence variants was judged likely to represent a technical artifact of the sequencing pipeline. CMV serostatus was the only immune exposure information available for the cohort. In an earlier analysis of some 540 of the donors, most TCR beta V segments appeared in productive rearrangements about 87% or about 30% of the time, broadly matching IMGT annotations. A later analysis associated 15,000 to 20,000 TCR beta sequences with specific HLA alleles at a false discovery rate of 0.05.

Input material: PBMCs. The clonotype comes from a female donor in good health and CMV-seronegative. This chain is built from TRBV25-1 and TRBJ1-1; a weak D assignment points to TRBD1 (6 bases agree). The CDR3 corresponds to CASSVGGAGPEAFF. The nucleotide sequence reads TGTGCCAGCAGTGTTGGGGGCGCCGGCCCTGAAGCTTTCTTT.